The 22 T cell receptor beta chains listed next were all sequenced from one sample in a study of T cell responses to AZD1222 COVID-19 vaccine (dated by TCRdb to the early 2020s). In the paper's terms, the time point label means: about 28 days (+/-7) after the second vaccine dose. Libraries were constructed by the immunoSEQ multiplex PCR assay. This immuneACCESS table, as held by TCRdb, lists in-frame sequences with V and J called but not all clones. Of the missing ones, under half trace to an unresolved V gene in checked studies; the others have no known cause. The sample profile shows about 140,000 clones; about 94% of them were found once. Roughly 4% of the sample is held by the ten biggest clonotypes. Sequencing used peripheral blood, obtained 28 days after the second AZD1222 dose. These receptors originate from an adult who received the AZD1222 COVID-19 vaccine.

The CDR3 DNA is TGTGCCAGCAGCCTTGCGGGGGGAAGGGGAAATCACTATGGCTACACCTTC. This encodes CASSLAGGRGNHYGYTF. The chain carries TRBV4-2 and TRBJ1-2, with D possibly TRBD1 on 5 matching bases. Trimming removed 4 bases at V and 3 bases at J, with 21 bases between. This CDR3 has 17 amino acids. Germline lookup yields CDR1 LGHNA and CDR2 YNFKEQ.

The gene calls are TRBV9 and TRBJ1-1; no definite D call. This CDR3 spans 14 amino acids. V was shortened by 1 base and J by 0 bases, with 7 bases between the two germline ends. CDR1 is SGDLS, CDR2 YYNGEE, per germline. The CDR3 region has the DNA TGTGCCAGCAGCGTAAGGCCTCTGAACACTGAAGCTTTCTTT. Translation: CASSVRPLNTEAFF. Using reference TRBV9 and TRBJ1-1 for the parts outside the CDR3, the full variable domain is DSGVTQTPKHLITATGQRVTLRCSPRSGDLSVYWYQQSLDQGLQFLIQYYNGEERAKGNILERFSAQQFPDLHSELNLSSLELGDSALYFCASSVRPLNTEAFFGQGTRLTVV.

The rearrangement joins TRBV21-1 to TRBJ2-1; TRBD1 is the table's D call and was not checked against the DNA. TRBV21-1 is an annotated pseudogene. The CDR3 runs 14 residues. The CDR3 coding sequence is TGTGCCAGCAGCGTCCGGGACAGGGGAAATGAGCAGTTCTTC. Amino acid sequence: CASSVRDRGNEQFF.

The chain uses TRBV11-2 and TRBJ2-5; D is perhaps TRBD1 or TRBD2 (5 bases each). Trimming left V 8 bases short and J 7 bases short, with 17 bases between. The CDR3 is 13 residues long. CDR1 SGHAT and CDR2 FQNNGV come from the germline V gene. Written as DNA, the CDR3 is TGTGCCAGCCTAGCCCCTAATCAGGGGACCCAGTACTTC. Translating it yields CASLAPNQGTQYF.

J is TRBJ1-6 and V is TRBV2; D remains unclear. CDR3 length: 14 amino acids. Trimming took off 3 bases at V and 5 bases at J, with 8 bases between the two ends. CDR1 and CDR2 from the germline V gene are SNHLY and FYNNEI. As DNA, the CDR3 is TGTGCCAGCAGTGAGGCCGGAGATAATTCACCCCTCCACTTT. Its protein product is CASSEAGDNSPLHF.

This sequence joins TRBV7-6 and TRBJ1-4, with 7 bases identical to TRBD1. CDR1 is SGHVS and CDR2 is FNYEAQ in the germline V gene. Germline trimming cut 2 bases from V and 7 bases from J; bases unmatched to any gene: 4. The CDR3 contains 14 residues. CDR3 sequence (DNA): TGTGCCAGCAGCTTAAGACAGGGAGGTGAAAAACTGTTTTTT. Residues: CASSLRQGGEKLFF.

V gene TRBV7-9 combines with J gene TRBJ2-1, with TRBD2 identical over 12 bases. The germline CDR1 and CDR2 sequences are SEHNR and FQNEAQ (reference sequence). The CDR3 is 15 residues long. Unmatched junction bases numbered 9, after V lost 8 bases and J lost 7 bases. The DNA for the CDR3 is TGTGCCAGCGGCTGGACTAGCGGGGTGGTAAATGAGCAGTTCTTC. Translated: CASGWTSGVVNEQFF.

V usage is TRBV6-2 or TRBV6-3 and J usage is TRBJ2-7, with D hard to call. Germline V lookup: CDR1 MNHEY, CDR2 SVGEGT. The V end was cut by 0 bases, the J end by 0 bases, with 12 bases between. CDR3 length equals 16 residues. CDR3 bases: TGTGCCAGCAGTTACTCTCCTTCTGTCGGCTCCTACGAGCAGTACTTC. Amino acid sequence: CASSYSPSVGSYEQYF.

The chain couples TRBV28 to TRBJ1-4; the D gene is possibly TRBD1 (5 bases). Germline V gives CDR1 MDHEN, CDR2 SYDVKM. V lost 2 bases and J lost 6, with 16 bases in between. The CDR3 contains 16 residues. CDR3 coding DNA: TGTGCCAGCAGTTTACCCCCCCGGGGACGGGATGAAAAACTGTTTTTT. This codes for CASSLPPRGRDEKLFF. Full variable domain (missing parts from reference TRBV28 and TRBJ1-4): DVKVTQSSRYLVKRTGEKVFLECVQDMDHENMFWYRQDPGLGLRLIYFSYDVKMKEKGDIPEGYSVSREKKERFSLILESASTNQTSMYLCASSLPPRGRDEKLFFGSGTQLSVL.

The gene calls are TRBV19 and TRBJ1-4, with unresolved D. Germline assignment: CDR1 LNHDA and CDR2 SQIVND (reference sequence). The CDR3 extends over 16 amino acids. V lost 5 bases and J 0 bases, leaving 13 bases between the germline ends. In DNA, the CDR3 is TGTGCCAGTAGTCTAAGAGGGTACGCAACTAATGAAAAACTGTTTTTT. Its translation: CASSLRGYATNEKLFF. Using reference TRBV19 and TRBJ1-4 for the parts outside the CDR3, the full variable domain is DGGITQSPKYLFRKEGQNVTLSCEQNLNHDAMYWYRQDPGQGLRLIYYSQIVNDFQKGDIAEGYSVSREKKESFPLTVTSAQKNPTAFYLCASSLRGYATNEKLFFGSGTQLSVL.

The chain has TRBV14 and TRBJ2-2; TRBD2 agrees at 7 bases. Trimming cost V 4 bases and J 0 bases; bases outside gene matches: 5. Germline CDR1 reads SGHDN; CDR2 reads FVKESK. The CDR3 totals 16 residues. CDR3: CASSPLAGANTGELFF. The CDR3 DNA sequence: TGTGCCAGCAGCCCTTTAGCGGGTGCGAACACCGGGGAGCTGTTTTTT.

This rearrangement joins TRBV7-2 to TRBJ1-2; D may be TRBD1 (6 bases). Germline V gene sequence: CDR1 SGHTA, CDR2 FQGNSA. The V gene lost 5 bases and the J gene lost 4 bases, with 11 bases spanning the gap. The length of the CDR3 is 13 residues. CDR3 bases: TGTGCCAGCAGCCCAGGACAGCCCTATGGCTACACCTTC. It encodes CASSPGQPYGYTF. The full variable domain, its missing parts supplied by reference TRBV7-2 and TRBJ1-2, is GAGVSQSPSNKVTEKGKDVELRCDPISGHTALYWYRQSLGQGLEFLIYFQGNSAPDKSGLPSDRFSAERTGGSVSTLTIQRTQQEDSAVYLCASSPGQPYGYTFGSGTRLTVV.

The V gene is TRBV5-1, the J gene TRBJ2-3; D not certain. CDR1 SGHRS and CDR2 YFSETQ come from the germline V gene. The CDR3 extends over 13 amino acids. V was shortened by 7 bases and J by 0 bases, with 9 bases between the two germline ends. The CDR3 nucleotides read TGCGCCAGCGGGTCCGGGAGCACAGATACGCAGTATTTT. Protein sequence: CASGSGSTDTQYF.

This clone was detected only once. The chain is built from TRBV25-1 and TRBJ1-4; possible D gene TRBD1, 6 bases. Trimming took off 4 bases at V and 7 bases at J, with 13 bases between the two ends. The V gene's germline CDR1 is MGHDK and CDR2 SYGVNS. The CDR3 is made up of 14 amino acids. The CDR3 coding sequence is TGTGCCAGCAGTGTACAGGGAATGGGTGAAAAACTGTTTTTT. This encodes CASSVQGMGEKLFF.

The chain recombines TRBV29-1 with TRBJ1-4; D is unclear. Per germline, CDR1 SQVTM and CDR2 ANQGSEA. The CDR3 is 15 amino acids. V lost 6 bases, J lost 8 bases, and 22 bases lay in between. Here the CDR3 reads CSVTIENLGMEKLFF. The CDR3 DNA reads TGCAGCGTGACAATTGAGAATTTGGGGATGGAAAAACTGTTTTTT.

The V gene is TRBV29-1, the J gene TRBJ1-1, with no clear D. The V gene's germline CDR1 is SQVTM and CDR2 ANQGSEA. The CDR3 sequence is 14 residues long. V dropped 6 bases and J dropped 2 bases, with 16 bases sitting between them. The CDR3 DNA reads as TGCAGCGTCGACCCGACCGGACTTAACACTGAAGCTTTCTTT. This encodes CSVDPTGLNTEAFF. Combining the CDR3 with reference TRBV29-1 and TRBJ1-1 gives the whole variable domain SAVISQKPSRDICQRGTSLTIQCQVDSQVTMMFWYRQQPGQSLTLIATANQGSEATYESGFVIDKFPISRPNLTFSTLTVSNMSPEDSSIYLCSVDPTGLNTEAFFGQGTRLTVV.

V gene TRBV28 combines with J gene TRBJ1-1, with D possibly being TRBD1 (5 bases). The V end was cut by 6 bases, the J end by 2 bases, with 13 bases between. This CDR3 region has 14 residues. Germline values: CDR1 MDHEN, CDR2 SYDVKM. The CDR3 loop is CASSLDRFNTEAFF. DNA for the CDR3: TGTGCCAGCAGCTTAGACAGATTTAACACTGAAGCTTTCTTT.

The rearrangement links TRBV11-2 to TRBJ2-2; TRBD2 aligns across 11 bases. This CDR3 has 16 amino acids. V shed 5 bases, J shed 1 base, and the junction held 3 bases outside the gene matches. From germline, CDR1 is SGHAT and CDR2 FQNNGV. The CDR3 spells CASSLTSGGNTGELFF. CDR3 coding DNA: TGTGCCAGCAGCCTTACTAGCGGGGGGAACACCGGGGAGCTGTTTTTT.

V and J are TRBV19 and TRBJ1-5, with D uncertain. The CDR3 is 15 amino acids. The V end was cut by 5 bases, the J end by 3 bases, with 14 bases between. Germline V gives CDR1 LNHDA, CDR2 SQIVND (reference sequence). The CDR3 DNA reads TGTGCCAGTAGTCTCCCTCGCGATAACAATCAGCCCCAGCATTTT. Amino acids: CASSLPRDNNQPQHF.

This clone is a singleton in its sample. The V call is TRBV23-1, the J call TRBJ1-2; TRBD1 is a possible D gene (5 bases). TRBV23-1 is marked as an open reading frame, function uncertain. V was pared by 3 bases and J by 2 bases, with 13 bases between. The length of the CDR3 is 15 residues. Written as DNA, the CDR3 is TGCGCCAGCAGTCACAACACCGGGGGGAACTATGGCTACACCTTC. It encodes CASSHNTGGNYGYTF.

The chain couples TRBV4-3 to TRBJ2-3, with D hard to call. Germline-derived CDR1 and CDR2 are LGHNA and YSLEER. The CDR3 has 17 amino acids. V was clipped by 0 bases and J by 4 bases, with 17 bases between them. The CDR3 DNA is TGCGCCAGCAGCCAAGATCTCGCCCTAGGACGGTCAGATACGCAGTATTTT. As protein: CASSQDLALGRSDTQYF.

The CDR3 nucleotides read TGCAGCGTCACGATCTTCGGGTACGAGCAGTACTTC. As protein: CSVTIFGYEQYF. V is TRBV29-1 and J is TRBJ2-7; no clear D. Germline CDR1 is SQVTM and CDR2 is ANQGSEA. V lost 6 bases and J lost 4, with 13 bases in between. The CDR3 totals 12 residues.